Following are 11 T cell receptor beta chains from one sample sequenced in a study of blood T cell repertoires in COVID-19. The data were produced by immunoSEQ multiplex PCR, yet TCRdb's version contains in-frame clones alone and is incomplete. The sample lists some 240,000 clones, approximately 78% seen once, with about an eighth in the top ten. The sequenced sample was peripheral blood. The receptors stem from a woman in her sixties or seventies with active or convalescent COVID-19.

CDR3 sequence reads: CASSEAYRGPRSSYNSPLHF. DNA of the CDR3: TGTGCCAGCAGTGAAGCGTACAGGGGACCTAGGAGCTCCTATAATTCACCCCTCCACTTT. The chain combines TRBV2 with TRBJ1-6; 7 bases match TRBD1. Germline V gene sequence: CDR1 SNHLY, CDR2 FYNNEI. The J segment lost 0 bases and the V segment lost 0 bases, leaving 11 bases of the junction unmatched. The CDR3 length is 20 residues. Complete variable domain (other parts from reference TRBV2 and TRBJ1-6): EPEVTQTPSHQVTQMGQEVILRCVPISNHLYFYWYRQILGQKVEFLVSFYNNEISEKSEIFDDQFSVERPDGSNFTLKIRSTKLEDSAMYFCASSEAYRGPRSSYNSPLHFGNGTRLTVT.

This rearrangement joins TRBV6-2 or TRBV6-3 to TRBJ2-1; TRBD2 agrees at 13 bases. This CDR3 is 16 amino acids long. Germline V CDR1 and CDR2: MNHEY, SVGEGT. With V trimmed by 0 bases and J by 10 bases, 6 bases remained unmatched. The CDR3 nucleotides are TGTGCCAGCAGTTACTCGACTAGCGGGGGGACGCCCGAGCAGTTCTTC. Translating it yields CASSYSTSGGTPEQFF.

V and J are TRBV5-1 and TRBJ1-2; 7 bases fit TRBD1. Germline V CDR1 and CDR2: SGHRS, YFSETQ. The length of the CDR3 is 17 residues. V lost 4 bases and J lost 0; bases outside the gene matches: 12. The CDR3: CASSRGTASLTNYGYTF. Here the CDR3 DNA reads TGCGCCAGCAGCCGGGGGACAGCCAGCCTTACTAACTATGGCTACACCTTC.

V is TRBV16 and J is TRBJ2-7; maybe TRBD2 (6 bases). Germline lookup yields CDR1 KGHSY and CDR2 FQNENV. CDR3 size: 12 residues. The V end was cut by 0 bases, the J end by 9 bases, with 9 bases between. DNA for the CDR3: TGTGCCAGCAGCCAATCCCCGGAGGGGCAGTACTTC. Translated: CASSQSPEGQYF.

This chain connects TRBV9 to TRBJ1-3; perhaps TRBD1 as D (6 bases). CDR3 size: 17 residues. The germline CDR1 and CDR2 sequences are SGDLS and YYNGEE. Trimming took off 4 bases at V and 0 bases at J, with 17 bases between the two ends. Here the CDR3 reads CASSQTGDTHSGNTIYF. In DNA form, the CDR3 reads TGTGCCAGCAGCCAAACCGGGGACACGCACTCTGGAAACACCATATATTTT.

The CDR3 region has the DNA TGTGCCAGCAGTGAAGGGGGACAGGGGAACGAGCAGTACTTC. Its translation: CASSEGGQGNEQYF. The rearrangement uses TRBV6-1 and TRBJ2-7; 10 bases are shared with TRBD1. Unmatched junction bases numbered 2, after V lost 1 base and J lost 5 bases. This CDR3 has 14 amino acids. CDR1 and CDR2 from the germline V gene are MNHNS and SASEGT.

The rearrangement joins TRBV5-1 to TRBJ1-1; tentative D call: TRBD1 (5 bases). This CDR3 contains 15 residues. The germline CDR1 and CDR2 sequences are SGHRS and YFSETQ. V lost 1 base and J lost 1, with 11 bases in between. The CDR3 is CASSLSRAANTEAFF. The CDR3 region has the DNA TGCGCCAGCAGCTTGTCCAGGGCCGCGAACACTGAAGCTTTCTTT.

The gene calls are TRBV30 and TRBJ1-2; D is possibly TRBD1 (6 bases). CDR3 length: 11 amino acids. Germline V lookup: CDR1 GTSNPN, CDR2 SVGIG (reference sequence). V was cut by 4 bases and J by 4 bases, with 7 bases left in between. The CDR3 DNA reads as TGTGCCTGGACGGACAGCTATGGCTACACCTTC. Protein sequence: CAWTDSYGYTF.

J is TRBJ1-1 and V is TRBV12-5; 7 bases line up with TRBD1. With V trimmed by 6 bases and J by 1 base, 8 bases remained unmatched. Per germline, CDR1 LGHNT and CDR2 FRNRAP. The CDR3 totals 15 residues. The CDR3: CASGPGTVWNTEAFF. The DNA of the CDR3 is TGTGCTAGTGGCCCTGGGACAGTCTGGAACACTGAAGCTTTCTTT.

Only a few counts were recorded for this clone. CDR3 coding DNA: TGTGCCAGCTCAGCAGGACAGGGGAACGAGCAGTACTTC. It yields the protein CASSAGQGNEQYF. The rearrangement uses TRBV18 and TRBJ2-7; 9 nucleotides agree with TRBD1. Germline V gene sequence: CDR1 KGHSH, CDR2 LQKENI. Trimming at V came to 5 bases and at J to 5 bases, leaving 4 bases not matched to a gene. There are 13 residues in the CDR3.

This clone was counted a single time. In DNA, the CDR3 is TGTGCCAGCAGCCGCCGCGGAGTCTACACCGGGGAGCTGTTTTTT. It translates to CASSRRGVYTGELFF. The V gene is TRBV5-6, the J gene TRBJ2-2, with D unresolved. This CDR3 contains 15 residues. Germline V gene sequence: CDR1 SGHDT, CDR2 YYEEEE. The germline V and J ends were trimmed by 4 bases and 3 bases, with 13 bases remaining between them.